This T cell receptor beta chain was observed in a study of blood T cells in healthy people across ages. Germline lookup yields CDR1 SNHLY and CDR2 FYNNEI. V gave up 11 bases and J gave up 4 bases, with 3 bases separating them. The length of the CDR3 is 10 residues. A second about 7 to 12 cycle PCR used barcoded and J-beta primers. TCRdb re-analysed the 5' RACE reads in MiXCR, keeping a single row per CDR3 protein. Of some 670,000 distinct CDR3 sequences listed, around 52% were seen once; the top ten hold approximately 12%. The study, taken as a whole, reports: Among long-lived donors, naive CD4+ cells were more numerous and diversity higher than in aged donors. Estimated diversity, derived from one million T cells, was regarded as an underestimate.

This clonotype was seen at least ten times. Its antigen remains unidentified. Caucasian, healthy and from Russia, the donors were aged between about 6 and 90. With each sample, at least 5 micrograms of total RNA were extracted. The source material was blood. The chain joins TRBV2 to TRBJ2-6; the D is unclear. This TCR derives from a woman over 75 in good health. CDR3 residues: CAVGANVLTF. DNA of the CDR3: TGTGCCGTAGGGGCCAACGTCCTGACTTTC.